This is a list of T cell receptor beta chains from one sample in a study of CD8 T cells in ankylosing spondylitis. TCRdb independently ran MiXCR on the 5' RACE reads; one entry per CDR3 protein. The table has 200,000 to 250,000 distinct CDR3 sequences, about 18% seen once; the top ten hold about 39%. Sequenced material: blood, either unsorted or a sorted T cell fraction (not recorded which). The receptors were sampled from a male donor with ankylosing spondylitis. Both conserved end residues are part of each CDR3. The order of the fields is D gene, V gene, J gene, clone size, CDR3 protein, CDR3 DNA. The D gene is left open where the match is weak. Not every row has a clone size; where given, it reads once, few, many or a size class.

TRBD1,TRBV14,TRBJ2-7,few,CASSQGLGTGAHEQYF,TGTGCCAGCAGCCAAGGTTTGGGGACAGGGGCACACGAGCAGTACTTC
TRBD2,TRBV5-1,TRBJ2-1,few,CASSVWASGGLSSYNEQFF,TGCGCCAGCAGCGTCTGGGCTAGCGGGGGCCTGAGCTCCTACAATGAGCAGTTCTTC
TRBD2,TRBV4-3,TRBJ2-7,NA,CASSQGTSGFYEQYF,TGCGCCAGCAGCCAAGGGACTAGCGGGTTCTACGAGCAGTACTTC
NA,TRBV27,TRBJ1-2,NA,CASSFGQDTLENYGYTF,TGTGCCAGCAGTTTCGGGCAAGACACGTTAGAGAACTATGGCTACACCTTC
NA,TRBV4-1,TRBJ1-1,NA,CASSRDVWEEAFF,TGCGCCAGCAGCCGAGATGTCTGGGAGGAAGCTTTCTTT
TRBD2,TRBV10-3,TRBJ2-7,few,CAISESIGGGPYEQYF,TGTGCCATCAGTGAGTCGATCGGGGGGGGCCCGTACGAGCAGTACTTC
TRBD1,TRBV29-1,TRBJ1-1,many,CSVRDSYYEAFF,TGCAGCGTTCGGGACAGCTATTATGAAGCTTTCTTT
TRBD2,TRBV11-2,TRBJ2-5,NA,CASSPYSGGETQYF,TGTGCCAGCAGCCCCTATTCGGGGGGAGAGACCCAGTACTTC
TRBD1,TRBV6-5,TRBJ2-1,NA,CASSYGTGNGEFF,TGTGCCAGCAGTTACGGGACAGGCAATGGAGAGTTCTTC
TRBD2,TRBV10-3,TRBJ2-7,NA,CAISGLAGYSYEQYF,TGTGCCATCAGTGGTCTAGCGGGTTATTCCTACGAGCAGTACTTC
NA,TRBV5-1,TRBJ2-3,few,CASSSGGPLYTDTQYF,TGCGCCAGCAGCTCTGGGGGTCCTCTCTACACAGATACGCAGTATTTT
TRBD2,TRBV9,TRBJ2-2,few,CASSVGTSGRLIGGELFF,TGTGCCAGCAGCGTAGGAACTAGCGGGAGATTGATTGGCGGGGAGCTGTTTTTT
NA,TRBV7-2,TRBJ2-5,few,CASSPRFTDPEETQYF,TGTGCCAGCAGCCCCCGATTCACAGACCCCGAAGAGACCCAGTACTTC
NA,TRBV29-1,TRBJ2-4,NA,CSAGGVWDDIQYF,TGCAGCGCAGGGGGGGTGTGGGACGACATTCAGTACTTC
NA,TRBV12-3/TRBV12-4,TRBJ2-1,many,CASSSNEQFF,TGTGCCAGCAGCTCAAATGAGCAGTTCTTC
TRBD2,TRBV2,TRBJ2-1,few,CASSPGLAGGLYEQFF,TGTGCCAGCAGTCCCGGTTTAGCGGGGGGGCTATATGAGCAGTTCTTC
NA,TRBV27,TRBJ1-1,few,CASSAMPWGEAFF,TGTGCCAGCAGTGCGATGCCATGGGGTGAAGCTTTCTTT
TRBD2,TRBV5-1,TRBJ2-7,NA,CASSFWGRDEQYF,TGCGCCAGCAGCTTTTGGGGGAGGGACGAGCAGTACTTC
NA,TRBV16,TRBJ1-3,NA,CASTVGSGNTIYF,TGTGCCAGCACCGTCGGCTCTGGAAACACCATATATTTT
NA,TRBV20-1,TRBJ2-7,NA,CSARAADRPYEQYF,TGCAGTGCTAGAGCAGCGGACAGACCCTACGAGCAGTACTTC
NA,TRBV4-3,TRBJ1-1,NA,CASSHRGGTEAFF,TGCGCCAGCAGCCACAGGGGAGGGACTGAAGCTTTCTTT
TRBD1,TRBV12-3/TRBV12-4,TRBJ2-7,few,CASSSGQGASYEQYF,TGTGCCAGCAGTTCAGGACAGGGGGCTTCCTACGAGCAGTACTTC
NA,TRBV7-9,TRBJ2-1,few,CASSPQPGVRNNEQFF,TGTGCCAGCAGCCCACAGCCCGGGGTTAGGAACAATGAGCAGTTCTTC
NA,TRBV6-5,TRBJ1-2,few,CASSYGGNYGYTF,TGTGCCAGCAGTTACGGGGGGAACTATGGCTACACCTTC
TRBD1,TRBV4-1,TRBJ2-7,few,CASSQDDRGEQYF,TGCGCCAGCAGCCAGGACGACAGGGGCGAGCAGTACTTC
NA,TRBV28,TRBJ2-7,few,CASSGTGTSYEQYF,TGTGCCAGCAGTGGCACCGGGACATCCTACGAGCAGTACTTC
NA,TRBV20-1,TRBJ2-7,few,CSASLDTTYEQYF,TGCAGTGCTAGTCTGGACACAACCTACGAGCAGTACTTC
TRBD2,TRBV28,TRBJ2-7,NA,CASSLSVSGRIVTYEQYF,TGTGCCAGCAGTTTATCCGTTAGCGGGAGGATAGTAACCTACGAGCAGTACTTC
NA,TRBV5-1,TRBJ2-4,few,CASSTGYKNIQYF,TGCGCCAGCAGCACGGGTTACAAAAACATTCAGTACTTC
NA,TRBV19,TRBJ2-2,NA,CASSIGGAAGELFF,TGTGCCAGTAGTATAGGGGGGGCTGCCGGGGAGCTGTTTTTT
NA,TRBV4-1,TRBJ2-7,once,CASSLRWGEVNEQYF,TGCGCCAGCAGCCTACGTTGGGGGGAGGTCAACGAGCAGTACTTC
NA,TRBV5-1,TRBJ2-7,NA,CASSLGLISYEQYF,TGCGCCAGCAGCTTGGGTCTGATCTCCTACGAGCAGTACTTC
TRBD2,TRBV20-1,TRBJ2-7,NA,CSARDQAGDPYEQYF,TGCAGTGCTAGAGATCAAGCGGGAGACCCCTACGAGCAGTACTTC
NA,TRBV6-5,TRBJ1-1,few,CASSYSRAGLETEAFF,TGTGCCAGCAGTTACTCGAGGGCAGGGCTGGAAACTGAAGCTTTCTTT
NA,TRBV20-1,TRBJ1-2,NA,CSARDLLGHYGYTF,TGCAGTGCTAGAGATCTCTTGGGCCACTATGGCTACACCTTC
NA,TRBV4-1,TRBJ2-7,NA,CASSQDREVPPYEQYF,TGCGCCAGCAGCCAAGATAGAGAGGTTCCCCCCTACGAGCAGTACTTC
NA,TRBV27,TRBJ2-1,NA,CASSSSVDSYNEQFF,TGTGCCAGCAGTTCTAGCGTCGACTCCTACAATGAGCAGTTCTTC
NA,TRBV12-3/TRBV12-4,TRBJ1-6,NA,CASSFGPSSYNSPLHF,TGTGCCAGCAGTTTTGGTCCCAGCTCCTATAATTCACCCCTCCACTTT
NA,TRBV12-3/TRBV12-4,TRBJ2-7,NA,CASSLNPSGTYEQYF,TGTGCCAGCAGCCTCAACCCCTCCGGGACCTACGAGCAGTACTTC
TRBD1,TRBV2,TRBJ1-4,NA,CASSETGDRDEKLFF,TGTGCCAGCAGTGAGACTGGGGACAGGGATGAAAAACTGTTTTTT
NA,TRBV27,TRBJ1-6,NA,CASSLWQGGSPLHF,TGTGCCAGCAGTTTATGGCAGGGTGGTTCACCCCTCCACTTT
NA,TRBV15,TRBJ1-5,many,CATSRENAQPQHF,TGTGCCACCAGCAGAGAAAATGCTCAGCCCCAGCATTTT
NA,TRBV12-3/TRBV12-4,TRBJ1-1,many,CASSFLSGAVEAFF,TGTGCCAGCAGTTTTTTATCCGGGGCGGTTGAAGCTTTCTTT
TRBD2,TRBV15,TRBJ2-7,NA,CATSSPEGLADLYEQYF,TGTGCCACCAGCTCCCCCGAGGGGCTAGCGGACCTCTACGAGCAGTACTTC
NA,TRBV27,TRBJ1-1,many,CASSLSPNTEAFF,TGTGCCAGCAGTTTGAGCCCGAACACTGAAGCTTTCTTT
TRBD2,TRBV5-1,TRBJ2-2,few,CASSFASGPGTGELFF,TGCGCCAGCAGCTTCGCTAGCGGGCCCGGAACCGGGGAGCTGTTTTTT
TRBD1,TRBV15,TRBJ2-3,NA,CATTPGGQGIDTQYF,TGTGCCACCACACCCGGCGGACAGGGAATAGATACGCAGTATTTT
NA,TRBV6-1,TRBJ1-4,many,CASTPGPATNEKLFF,TGTGCCAGCACCCCCGGCCCAGCAACTAATGAAAAACTGTTTTTT
TRBD1,TRBV27,TRBJ2-1,NA,CASTAGGPPYNEQFF,TGTGCCAGCACCGCAGGGGGCCCACCTTACAATGAGCAGTTCTTC
NA,TRBV25-1,TRBJ2-5,NA,CASIGWVQETQYF,TGTGCCAGCATTGGATGGGTCCAAGAGACCCAGTACTTC
TRBD1,TRBV19,TRBJ2-2,few,CASSQGQGRGGELFF,TGTGCCAGTAGCCAGGGACAGGGCAGGGGCGGGGAGCTGTTTTTT
TRBD2,TRBV5-6,TRBJ2-7,few,CASSLVGGSVNEQYF,TGTGCCAGCAGCTTGGTCGGCGGGAGTGTGAACGAGCAGTACTTC
TRBD1,TRBV28,TRBJ2-7,NA,CASSLSRGTGVYEQYF,TGTGCCAGCAGTTTATCTCGTGGGACAGGAGTCTACGAGCAGTACTTC